The sequence of this T cell receptor beta chain was determined in a study of T cell repertoires in cytomegalovirus infection (dated by TCRdb to the late 2010s). Background for the entire study: Donor HLA type was relevant to the analysis, because carriage of CMV infection together with the matching HLA type was indicated by public TCR beta signatures.

About this clonotype: There is no known antigen for this receptor. An end of the junction differs from the germline gene, which may be a read error.

The germline V gene supplies CDR1 LGHNA and CDR2 YNFKEQ. Measured from the cysteine to the phenylalanine, the CDR3 is 13 residues long. The DNA shown is the 39-base CDR3, in frame from base 1. The instrument given in TCRdb is Illumina HiSeq 1500. TCRdb reanalyzed the raw reads on its own, using fastp at Q25 for trimming and MiXCR for clone calling, and kept in-frame beta chains. Records with the same CDR3 protein are collapsed into one entry carrying the most frequent genes and DNA. The sample table holds about 450,000 distinct CDR3 sequences, of which roughly a third were seen once. The top ten clones comprise roughly an eighth of the sample. Broader findings and caveats from the paper: Cumulative frequency of public TCR beta family members discriminated carriers of CMV infection plus the relevant HLA type in this cohort and an independent roughly 320-donor cohort. In the ex vivo response, HLA-C-restricted CMV-specific TCR beta clonotypes were dominant, and in two of eight donors the single most frequent clonotype came from this HLA-C-restricted group.

The sample was PBMCs. The origin of this receptor is a human donor in good health (CMV status not recorded). Some clones in this sample may be carry-over from other donors' samples. The chain links TRBV4-2 with TRBJ1-6, with the D gene not clear enough to name. The nucleotide sequence reads TGTGACAGCAGCCAAGATTCGGATTCACCCCTACACTTT. It translates as CDSSQDSDSPLHF.